The 11 T cell receptor beta chains given below trace back to one sample, sequenced in a study of metastatic and nonmetastatic thyroid tumors (dated by TCRdb to the early 2020s). Before undergoing thyroid surgery, none of the patients had been given any kind of treatment. Library preparation used PCR. The run used an Illumina HiSeq 4000. In TCRdb, the public reads were trimmed at Q25 with fastp and aligned with MiXCR, with productive beta chains retained. Across this sample there are more than 12,000 clones, with approximately 19% seen only once. The ten largest clonotypes hold around an eighth of the sample. Sequencing was done on a sample of blood. The receptor source for this set is a female donor with papillary thyroid cancer or a benign thyroid nodule (not recorded which). Some clones in this sample may be carry-over from other donors' samples.

This clone was recorded many times. In DNA, the CDR3 is TGTGCCTGGAGTGTAGGGACTAGCGGTACTCGGAATGAGCAGTTCTTC. This sequence encodes CAWSVGTSGTRNEQFF. This sequence joins TRBV30 and TRBJ2-1; TRBD2 matches 11 bases. Per the germline V gene, CDR1 is GTSNPN and CDR2 is SVGIG (reference sequence). The CDR3 is 16 amino acids. J gave up 7 bases and V 0 bases, and 8 bases lay outside the gene matches.

This clone is labeled medium-sized. The chain is built from TRBV7-2 and TRBJ2-7, with 12 bases identical to TRBD2. The germline V gene has CDR1 SGHTA and CDR2 FQGNSA. V shed 3 bases and J 5 bases; nucleotides not matched to a gene: 11. The CDR3 loop spans 17 amino acids. The CDR3 is CASSFHSTTSGRHEQYF. DNA for the CDR3: TGTGCCAGCAGCTTCCACTCGACGACTAGCGGGAGACACGAGCAGTACTTC.

This clone was recorded many times. The rearrangement links TRBV9 to TRBJ1-1, with 7 bases identical to TRBD1. The CDR3 is made up of 14 amino acids. CDR1 is SGDLS, CDR2 YYNGEE, per germline. The J segment lost 3 bases and the V segment lost 4 bases, leaving 6 bases of the junction unmatched. The CDR3 sequence: CASSPRQGYTEAFF. The CDR3, as DNA: TGTGCCAGCAGCCCACGACAGGGCTACACTGAAGCTTTCTTT. The variable domain in full, with the rest retrieved from reference TRBV9 and TRBJ1-1, is DSGVTQTPKHLITATGQRVTLRCSPRSGDLSVYWYQQSLDQGLQFLIQYYNGEERAKGNILERFSAQQFPDLHSELNLSSLELGDSALYFCASSPRQGYTEAFFGQGTRLTVV.

Details on this clone: One end of the junction is discordant with germline, which a read error may explain. The chain employs TRBV11-2 and TRBJ2-7; D is possibly TRBD1 (6 bases). CDR3 length: 16 amino acids. The germline V gene has CDR1 SGHAT and CDR2 FQNNGV. CDR3: CASSPQSRDTSYEQYF. Here the CDR3 DNA reads TGCGCCAGCAGCCCCCAAAGCCGGGACACCTCCTACGAGCAGTACTTC.

This clone has a handful of counts. The V and J genes are TRBV6-1 and TRBJ2-1; 9 bases agree with TRBD2. Germline V CDR1 and CDR2: MNHNS, SASEGT. This CDR3 comprises 13 residues. The V and J ends lost 6 bases and 9 bases, in that order; junction bases with no gene match: 6. CDR3 bases: TGTGCCAGCAGGTTGCGGGAGGGAGGTGAGCAGTTCTTC. It specifies CASRLREGGEQFF.

This clone is medium-sized (0.01 to 0.1%) within its sample. Here the CDR3 DNA reads TGTGCCAGCAGTTCCCCGGGACAGGTCGGCTCTGGGGCCAACGTCCTGACTTTC. It is translated as CASSSPGQVGSGANVLTF. The chain recombines TRBV28 with TRBJ2-6, with TRBD1 matching over 8 bases. CDR3 size: 18 residues. The germline gives CDR1 MDHEN, CDR2 SYDVKM. Trimming removed 4 bases from V and 0 bases from J; junction bases left unmatched: 8.

There are many counts of this clone. The chain carries TRBV5-1 and TRBJ2-3; weak D call: TRBD1 (6 bases). This CDR3 spans 14 amino acids. Trimming cost V 2 bases and J 2 bases, with 9 bases left between them. Germline V gene data show CDR1 as SGHRS and CDR2 as YFSETQ. CDR3 residues: CASSLQGYTDTQYF. DNA for the CDR3: TGCGCCAGCAGCTTACAGGGATACACAGATACGCAGTATTTT.

In its sample, this clone was seen many times. The chain recombines TRBV11-2 with TRBJ2-5, with unresolved D. The V end lost 5 bases, the J end lost 3 bases, and 10 bases lay between the germline ends. Germline V lookup: CDR1 SGHAT, CDR2 FQNNGV. The CDR3 consists of 13 residues. The CDR3 loop reads CASSGKTKETQYF. CDR3 DNA: TGTGCCAGCAGCGGAAAAACCAAAGAGACCCAGTACTTC.

Sample share makes this clone medium-sized. This chain joins TRBV10-1 and TRBJ2-7; D is unclear. V was cut by 11 bases and J by 5 bases, with 34 bases left in between. The length of the CDR3 is 18 residues. CDR1 is WNHNN, CDR2 SYGVQD, per germline (reference sequence). The CDR3 is CADPIGPTPGRRPHEQYF. The CDR3 nucleotides are TGCGCCGACCCAATCGGGCCAACGCCCGGGCGTCGTCCTCACGAGCAGTACTTC.

There are a few counts of this clone. The chain employs TRBV27 and TRBJ2-1, with D unresolved. Germline values: CDR1 MNHEY, CDR2 SMNVEV (reference sequence). Trimming shortened V by 3 bases and J by 0 bases, and 6 bases separated the two germline ends. This CDR3 region has 14 residues. The DNA of the CDR3 is TGTGCCAGCAGTTTTTTAAGCTCCTACAATGAGCAGTTCTTC. Its protein is CASSFLSSYNEQFF.

This clone was counted only a few times. V and J are TRBV6-5 and TRBJ1-1; 7 bases map to TRBD1. CDR1 is MNHEY and CDR2 is SVGAGI in the germline V gene. After removal of 2 bases from V and 4 bases from J, the junction contained 7 bases not matched to a gene. The CDR3 is made up of 15 amino acids. The CDR3 sequence is CASSYQDRARTEAFF. The CDR3 region has the DNA TGTGCCAGCAGTTACCAAGACAGGGCTCGCACTGAAGCTTTCTTT.